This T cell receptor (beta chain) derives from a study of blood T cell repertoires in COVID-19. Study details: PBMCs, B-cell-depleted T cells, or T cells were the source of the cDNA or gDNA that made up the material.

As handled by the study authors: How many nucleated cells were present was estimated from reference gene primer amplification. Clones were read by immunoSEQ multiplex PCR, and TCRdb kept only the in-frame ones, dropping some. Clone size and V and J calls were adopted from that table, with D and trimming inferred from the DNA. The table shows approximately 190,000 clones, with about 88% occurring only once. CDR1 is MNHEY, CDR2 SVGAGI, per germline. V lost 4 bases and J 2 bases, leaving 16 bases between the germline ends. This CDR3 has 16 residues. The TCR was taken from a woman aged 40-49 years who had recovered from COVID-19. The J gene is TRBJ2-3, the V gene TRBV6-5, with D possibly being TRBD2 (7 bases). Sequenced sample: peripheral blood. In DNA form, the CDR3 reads TGTGCCAGCAGTTCCTCCAGCGGGACATACACAGATACGCAGTATTTT. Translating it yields CASSSSSGTYTDTQYF.